This T cell receptor (beta chain) was retrieved from a study of T cells after posttransplantation cyclophosphamide. General observations from the study: Skin or GI-infiltrating T cells shared few TRB sequences with blood. TRB clonality was highly associated with recipient CMV seropositivity and reactivation.

Assay used: immunoSEQ multiplex PCR; TCRdb lists only in-frame clones, some missing. This table has 20,000 to 25,000 clones, about 90% appearing once. The CDR3 spans 16 residues. Germline-derived CDR1 and CDR2 are WSHSY and SAAADI. V shed 3 bases, J shed 5 bases, and the junction held 8 bases outside the gene matches. Cyclophosphamide on days +3 and +4 followed busulfan-fludarabine conditioning and a marrow graft. Of note for this clone: Its antigen is still unknown.

The source was PBMCs, collected after allogeneic stem cell transplant with posttransplant cyclophosphamide. The chain uses TRBV10-2 and TRBJ1-1; 11 bases fit TRBD1. The clonotype was recovered from a female patient between 30 and 40 years old who received an allogeneic stem cell transplant from an unrelated donor, was CMV-positive, and had no GVHD. Some T cells may have originated in the graft donor. Written as DNA, the CDR3 is TGCGCCAGCAGTGACTGGACAGGGGGCAGGGGGACTGAAGCTTTCTTT. This encodes CASSDWTGGRGTEAFF.